The next 16 T cell receptor beta chains were all read from a single sample in a study of blood T cells in healthy people across ages. Primed by a sample-barcoded 5' primer and a J-beta primer mix, a second PCR proceeded for roughly 7 to 12 cycles. Via MiXCR, TCRdb re-called the 5' RACE reads, giving one row per CDR3 protein. The table has roughly 730,000 distinct CDR3 sequences, just over 55% seen once. The sample was blood. These receptors originate from a man in his forties or fifties in good health.

The CDR3 here is CASSAIGFTEAFF. CDR3 in DNA: TGTGCCAGCAGCGCTATTGGGTTCACTGAAGCTTTCTTT. The chain uses TRBV7-2 and TRBJ1-1; D not resolved. V lost 5 bases, J lost 4 bases, and 11 bases lay in between. Germline lookup yields CDR1 SGHTA and CDR2 FQGNSA. The CDR3 totals 13 residues. Based on the CDR3 plus reference TRBV7-2 and TRBJ1-1, the full variable domain is GAGVSQSPSNKVTEKGKDVELRCDPISGHTALYWYRQSLGQGLEFLIYFQGNSAPDKSGLPSDRFSAERTGGSVSTLTIQRTQQEDSAVYLCASSAIGFTEAFFGQGTRLTVV.

This chain's CDR3 is CATEGLNDEQFF. CDR3 in DNA: TGTGCCACCGAGGGGTTAAACGACGAGCAGTTCTTC. This sequence joins TRBV27 and TRBJ2-1, with D perhaps assigned TRBD1 or TRBD2 (5 bases each). V lost 10 bases and J lost 10, with 17 bases in between. The CDR3 is 12 residues long. The germline gives CDR1 MNHEY, CDR2 SMNVEV (reference sequence).

The chain combines TRBV20-1 with TRBJ2-1, with 7 bases fitting TRBD2. The germline V gene encodes CDR1 DFQATT and CDR2 SNEGSKA (reference sequence). The CDR3 sequence is 15 residues long. With V trimmed by 3 bases and J by 9 bases, 14 bases remained unmatched. This CDR3 reads CSASGREGSGGEQFF. The CDR3 nucleotides read TGCAGTGCTAGTGGCAGGGAGGGTAGTGGCGGTGAGCAGTTCTTC.

DNA for the CDR3: TGCGCCAGCAGCCTTTTCAGGGGGCGGAATGAAAAACTGTTTTTT. Its translation is CASSLFRGRNEKLFF. The gene calls are TRBV4-1 and TRBJ1-4; TRBD1 aligns across 8 bases. V lost 4 bases to trimming and J lost 5 bases; unmatched junction nucleotides: 6. The CDR3 consists of 15 residues. The germline V gene encodes CDR1 MGHRA and CDR2 YSYEKL.

The rearrangement links TRBV7-2 to TRBJ1-4; D call uncertain. V was pared by 0 bases and J by 0 bases, with 5 bases between. This CDR3 is 15 amino acids long. Germline assignment: CDR1 SGHTA and CDR2 FQGNSA. Written as DNA, the CDR3 is TGTGCCAGCAGCTTAGCCCCGGCAACTAATGAAAAACTGTTTTTT. Translating gives CASSLAPATNEKLFF.

The CDR3 spells CASSLGQRGAATDTQYF. DNA for the CDR3: TGTGCCAGCAGCTTAGGGCAGCGGGGGGCCGCCACAGATACGCAGTATTTT. The chain employs TRBV7-2 and TRBJ2-3; TRBD2 aligns across 9 bases. Trimming at V came to 1 base and at J to 2 bases, leaving 7 bases not matched to a gene. Germline V gene sequence: CDR1 SGHTA, CDR2 FQGNSA. The length of the CDR3 is 17 residues. The whole variable domain, remainder taken from reference TRBV7-2 and TRBJ2-3, is GAGVSQSPSNKVTEKGKDVELRCDPISGHTALYWYRQSLGQGLEFLIYFQGNSAPDKSGLPSDRFSAERTGGSVSTLTIQRTQQEDSAVYLCASSLGQRGAATDTQYFGPGTRLTVL.

The chain recombines TRBV29-1 with TRBJ2-3, with D uncertain. The V gene lost 4 bases and the J gene lost 0 bases, with 8 bases spanning the gap. The CDR3 runs 13 residues. Germline CDR1 reads SQVTM; CDR2 reads ANQGSEA. Here the CDR3 reads CSVVLDSTDTQYF. Here the CDR3 DNA reads TGCAGCGTTGTCCTAGACAGCACAGATACGCAGTATTTT.

V usage is TRBV14 and J usage is TRBJ2-5, with TRBD2 identical over 10 bases. The length of the CDR3 is 17 residues. In germline, CDR1 is SGHDN, CDR2 FVKESK. V shed 0 bases and J 2 bases; nucleotides not matched to a gene: 6. CDR3 protein: CASSQDRSGRGQETQYF. CDR3 sequence (DNA): TGTGCCAGCAGCCAAGATCGAAGCGGGAGGGGGCAAGAGACCCAGTACTTC.

The chain uses TRBV2 and TRBJ2-3; weak D call: TRBD2 (6 bases). Trimming took off 6 bases at V and 1 base at J, with 11 bases between the two ends. CDR1 and CDR2 from the germline V gene are SNHLY and FYNNEI. This CDR3 has 14 residues. As DNA, the CDR3 is TGTGCCAGCAGCCCTAGCGTGCGCACAGATACGCAGTATTTT. Its protein product is CASSPSVRTDTQYF.

This clonotype has more than one count but fewer than ten. This chain links TRBV11-3 with TRBJ2-3; D uncertain. The CDR3 spans 14 residues. From germline, CDR1 is SGHNT and CDR2 YENEEA. V lost 1 base and J lost 6, with 11 bases in between. CDR3 protein: CASSLGPEGDTQYF. DNA for the CDR3: TGTGCCAGCAGCTTAGGGCCCGAAGGGGATACGCAGTATTTT.

V usage is TRBV27 and J usage is TRBJ2-4; TRBD2 matches 8 bases. The J call may be mistaken, given a closer DNA end match to TRBJ2-7. The CDR3 covers 16 residues. Germline V lookup: CDR1 MNHEY, CDR2 SMNVEV (reference sequence). This CDR3 is CASSPQAGLAGYEQYF. CDR3 sequence (DNA): TGTGCCAGCAGTCCTCAAGCGGGGCTAGCGGGCTACGAGCAGTACTTC.

The chain recombines TRBV20-1 with TRBJ2-3, with TRBD2 identical over 10 bases. The CDR3 spans 18 residues. V dropped 3 bases and J dropped 3; count of bases not matched to a gene: 15. CDR1 is DFQATT and CDR2 is SNEGSKA in the germline V gene (reference sequence). The CDR3 DNA follows: TGCAGTGCTAGTGGGCTAGCGGGGGCCCAACGCAAAACAGATACGCAGTATTTT. Translation gives CSASGLAGAQRKTDTQYF.

The sample holds a few counts of this clonotype. V and J are TRBV7-9 and TRBJ2-3; no firm D call. Germline V lookup: CDR1 SEHNR, CDR2 FQNEAQ (reference sequence). V gave up 5 bases and J gave up 7 bases, with 19 bases separating them. The CDR3 totals 15 residues. This CDR3 reads CASSGRGRNLYTQYF. CDR3 DNA: TGTGCCAGCAGCGGCCGTGGAAGGAATCTTTATACGCAGTATTTT.

The sample holds a few counts of this clonotype. The chain employs TRBV7-9 and TRBJ2-5, with TRBD1 matching over 7 bases. The CDR3 is 14 amino acids. In germline, CDR1 is SEHNR, CDR2 FQNEAQ (reference sequence). V lost 3 bases and J lost 4; bases outside the gene matches: 5. The DNA for the CDR3 is TGTGCCAGCAGCTTGCCCGGGACAGCAGAGACCCAGTACTTC. Translating gives CASSLPGTAETQYF.

CDR3 loop: CSATNPRQGGQPQHF. The CDR3 bases are TGCAGTGCTACCAATCCTCGACAGGGCGGACAGCCCCAGCATTTT. The rearrangement joins TRBV20-1 to TRBJ1-5, with TRBD1 matching 7 bases. Germline CDR1 and CDR2: DFQATT and SNEGSKA (reference sequence). The CDR3 runs 15 residues. V shed 4 bases and J 7 bases; nucleotides not matched to a gene: 13.

This chain's CDR3 is CASSQKRGDSTDTQYF. In DNA form, the CDR3 reads TGTGCCAGCAGCCAGAAGCGGGGGGACAGCACAGATACGCAGTATTTT. The rearrangement links TRBV4-2 to TRBJ2-3; 9 nucleotides agree with TRBD2. The CDR3 totals 16 residues. The V gene end was trimmed by 3 bases and the J gene end by 0 bases; junction bases not matched to a gene: 4. Germline V CDR1 and CDR2: LGHNA, YNFKEQ.